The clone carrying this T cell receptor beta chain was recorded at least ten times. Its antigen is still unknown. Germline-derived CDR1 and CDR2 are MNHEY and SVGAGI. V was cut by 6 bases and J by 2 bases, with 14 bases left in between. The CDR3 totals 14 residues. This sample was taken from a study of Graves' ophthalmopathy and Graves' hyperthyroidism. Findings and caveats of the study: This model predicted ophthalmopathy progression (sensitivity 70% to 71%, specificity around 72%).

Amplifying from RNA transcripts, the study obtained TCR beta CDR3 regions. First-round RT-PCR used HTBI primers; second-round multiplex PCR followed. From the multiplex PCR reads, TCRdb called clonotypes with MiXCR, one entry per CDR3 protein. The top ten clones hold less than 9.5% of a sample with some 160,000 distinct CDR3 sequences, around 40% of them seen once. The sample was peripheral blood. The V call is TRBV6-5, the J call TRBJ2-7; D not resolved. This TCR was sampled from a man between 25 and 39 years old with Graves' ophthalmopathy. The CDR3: CASRVKVEAYEQYF. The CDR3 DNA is TGTGCCAGCAGGGTAAAGGTCGAAGCCTACGAGCAGTACTTC.